This T cell receptor beta chain was retrieved from a study of blood T cell repertoires in COVID-19. Symptom resolution, clearance, or two negative PCRs marked donors in Cohort 3 as recovered. Clones were read by immunoSEQ multiplex PCR, and TCRdb kept only the in-frame ones, dropping some. The sample contains roughly 250,000 clones, about 87% of which appear only once. What was sequenced was PBMCs or T cells enriched from blood (not recorded which). The TCR comes from a woman between 50 and 59 years old who had recovered from COVID-19.

For the CDR3, the DNA is TGTGCCAGCAGCTTACGGGAGGGCCTTTACAATGAGCAGTTCTTC. Translation: CASSLREGLYNEQFF. J is TRBJ2-1 and V is TRBV7-8; 8 bases fit TRBD2. Germline V gene sequence: CDR1 SGHVS, CDR2 FQNEAQ. The CDR3 length is 15 residues. V was pared by 2 bases and J by 4 bases, with 4 bases of the junction left unmatched.